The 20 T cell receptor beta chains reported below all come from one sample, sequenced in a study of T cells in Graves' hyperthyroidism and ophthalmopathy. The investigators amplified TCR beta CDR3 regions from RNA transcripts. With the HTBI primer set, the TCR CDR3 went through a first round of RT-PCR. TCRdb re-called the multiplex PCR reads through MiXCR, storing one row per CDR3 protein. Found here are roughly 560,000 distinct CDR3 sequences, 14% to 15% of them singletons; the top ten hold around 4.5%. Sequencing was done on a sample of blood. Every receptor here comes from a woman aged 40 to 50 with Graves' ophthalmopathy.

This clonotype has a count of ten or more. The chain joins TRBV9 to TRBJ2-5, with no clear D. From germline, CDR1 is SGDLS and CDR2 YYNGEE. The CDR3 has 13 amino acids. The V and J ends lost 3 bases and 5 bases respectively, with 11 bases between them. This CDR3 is CASSGPLMETQYF. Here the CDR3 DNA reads TGTGCCAGCAGCGGACCCCTAATGGAGACCCAGTACTTC.

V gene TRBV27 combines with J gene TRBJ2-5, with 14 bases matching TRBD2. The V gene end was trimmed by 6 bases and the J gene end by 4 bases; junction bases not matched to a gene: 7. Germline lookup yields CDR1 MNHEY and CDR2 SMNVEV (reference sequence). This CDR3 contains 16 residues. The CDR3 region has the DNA TGTGCCAGCAGGAGGGGACTAGCGGGAGACGGAGAGACCCAGTACTTC. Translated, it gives CASRRGLAGDGETQYF.

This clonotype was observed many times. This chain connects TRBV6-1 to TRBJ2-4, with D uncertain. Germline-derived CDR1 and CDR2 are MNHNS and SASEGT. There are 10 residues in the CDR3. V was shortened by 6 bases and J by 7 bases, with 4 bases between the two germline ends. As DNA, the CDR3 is TGTGCCAGCAGGGGTAACATTCAGTACTTC. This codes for CASRGNIQYF.

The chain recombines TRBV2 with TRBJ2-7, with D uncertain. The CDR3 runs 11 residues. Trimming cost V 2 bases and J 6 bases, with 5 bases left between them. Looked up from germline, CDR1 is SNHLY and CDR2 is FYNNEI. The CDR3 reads CASSERLEQYF. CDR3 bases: TGTGCCAGCAGTGAAAGACTCGAGCAGTACTTC.

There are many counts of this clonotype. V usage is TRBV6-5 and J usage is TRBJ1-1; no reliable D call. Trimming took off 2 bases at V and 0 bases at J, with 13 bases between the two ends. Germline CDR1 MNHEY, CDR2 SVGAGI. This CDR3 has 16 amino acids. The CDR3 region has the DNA TGTGCCAGCAGTTACCGGGTGACAAATATGAACACTGAAGCTTTCTTT. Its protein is CASSYRVTNMNTEAFF.

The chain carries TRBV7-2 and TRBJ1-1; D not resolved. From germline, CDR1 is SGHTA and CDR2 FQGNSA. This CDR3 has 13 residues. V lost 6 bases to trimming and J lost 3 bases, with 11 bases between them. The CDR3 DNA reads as TGTGCCAGCAGGCCCGGGTGGCACACTGAAGCTTTCTTT. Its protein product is CASRPGWHTEAFF.

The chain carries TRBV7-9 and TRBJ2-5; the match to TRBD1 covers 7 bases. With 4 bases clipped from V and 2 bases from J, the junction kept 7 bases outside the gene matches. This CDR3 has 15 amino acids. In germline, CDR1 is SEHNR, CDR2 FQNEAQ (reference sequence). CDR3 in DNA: TGTGCCAGCAGCTGGAAGATACAGGGGCAAGAGACCCAGTACTTC. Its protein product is CASSWKIQGQETQYF.

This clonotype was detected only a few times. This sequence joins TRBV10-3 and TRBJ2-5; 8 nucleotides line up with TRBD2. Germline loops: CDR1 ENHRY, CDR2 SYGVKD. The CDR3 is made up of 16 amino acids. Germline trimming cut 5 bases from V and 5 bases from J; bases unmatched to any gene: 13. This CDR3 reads CAISPLGAGDGETQYF. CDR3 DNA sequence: TGTGCCATCAGTCCGTTAGGAGCGGGAGATGGGGAGACCCAGTACTTC.

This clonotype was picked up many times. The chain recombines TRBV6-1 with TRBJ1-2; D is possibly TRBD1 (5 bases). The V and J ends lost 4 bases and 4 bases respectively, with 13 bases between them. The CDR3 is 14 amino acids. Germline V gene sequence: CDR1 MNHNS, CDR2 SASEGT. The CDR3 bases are TGTGCCAGCAGTGGGACGGGTGGGGCCTATGGCTACACCTTC. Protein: CASSGTGGAYGYTF.

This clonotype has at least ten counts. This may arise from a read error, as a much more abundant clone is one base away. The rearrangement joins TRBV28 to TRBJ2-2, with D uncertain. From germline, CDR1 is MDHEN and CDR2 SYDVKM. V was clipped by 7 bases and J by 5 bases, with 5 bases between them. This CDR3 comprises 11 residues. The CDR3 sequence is CASTWTGELFF. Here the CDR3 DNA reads TGTGCCAGCACTTGGACCGGGGAGCTGTTTTTT.

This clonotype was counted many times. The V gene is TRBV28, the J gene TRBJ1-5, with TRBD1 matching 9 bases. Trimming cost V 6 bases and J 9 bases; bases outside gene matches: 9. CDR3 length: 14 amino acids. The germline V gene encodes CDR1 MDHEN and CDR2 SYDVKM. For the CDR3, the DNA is TGTGCCAGCAGATGGGACAGGGTCAGTCCGCCCCAGCATTTT. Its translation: CASRWDRVSPPQHF.

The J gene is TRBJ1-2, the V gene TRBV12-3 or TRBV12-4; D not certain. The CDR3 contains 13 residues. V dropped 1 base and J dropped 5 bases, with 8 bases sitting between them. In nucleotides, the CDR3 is TGTGCCAGCAGTTTAGAGGCTCAGTATGGCTACACCTTC. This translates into CASSLEAQYGYTF.

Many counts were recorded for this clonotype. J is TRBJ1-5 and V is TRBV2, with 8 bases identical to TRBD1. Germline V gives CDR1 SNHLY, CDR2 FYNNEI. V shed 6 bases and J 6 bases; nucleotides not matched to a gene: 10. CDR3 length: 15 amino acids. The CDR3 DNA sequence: TGTGCCAGCAGACTCCGACAGGGGCAAGCTCAGCCCCAGCATTTT. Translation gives CASRLRQGQAQPQHF.

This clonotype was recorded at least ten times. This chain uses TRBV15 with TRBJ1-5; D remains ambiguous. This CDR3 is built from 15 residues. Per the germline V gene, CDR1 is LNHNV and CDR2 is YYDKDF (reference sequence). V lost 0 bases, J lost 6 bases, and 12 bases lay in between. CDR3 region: CATSRDRFWGQPQHF. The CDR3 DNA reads TGTGCCACCAGCAGAGATCGATTCTGGGGTCAGCCCCAGCATTTT.

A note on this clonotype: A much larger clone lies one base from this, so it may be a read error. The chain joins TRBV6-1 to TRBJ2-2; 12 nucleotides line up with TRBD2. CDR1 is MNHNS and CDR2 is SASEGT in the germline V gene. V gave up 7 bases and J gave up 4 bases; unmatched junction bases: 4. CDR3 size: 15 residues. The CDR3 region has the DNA TGTGCCAGCACCTCTAGCGGGAGGGCCACCGGGGAGCTGTTTTTT. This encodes CASTSSGRATGELFF.

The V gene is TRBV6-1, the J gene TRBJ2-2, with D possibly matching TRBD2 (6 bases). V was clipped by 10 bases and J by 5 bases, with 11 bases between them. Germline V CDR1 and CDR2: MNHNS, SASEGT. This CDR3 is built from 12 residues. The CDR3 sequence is CATGRGTGELFF. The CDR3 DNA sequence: TGTGCCACAGGCCGGGGGACCGGGGAGCTGTTTTTT.

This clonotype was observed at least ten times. In DNA, the CDR3 is TGTGCCAGCAAGGACTTTTACACCGGGGAGCTGTTTTTT. Translation: CASKDFYTGELFF. This rearrangement joins TRBV2 to TRBJ2-2; D perhaps matches TRBD2 (5 bases). Trimming shortened V by 7 bases and J by 3 bases, and 9 bases separated the two germline ends. The CDR3 runs 13 residues. CDR1 and CDR2 (germline): SNHLY, FYNNEI.

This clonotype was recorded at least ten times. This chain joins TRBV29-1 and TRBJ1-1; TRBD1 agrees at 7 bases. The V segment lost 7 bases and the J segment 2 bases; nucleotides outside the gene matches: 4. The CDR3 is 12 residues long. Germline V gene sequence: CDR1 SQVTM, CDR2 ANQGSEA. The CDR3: CSAGQLNTEAFF. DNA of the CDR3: TGCAGCGCGGGACAGCTAAACACTGAAGCTTTCTTT.

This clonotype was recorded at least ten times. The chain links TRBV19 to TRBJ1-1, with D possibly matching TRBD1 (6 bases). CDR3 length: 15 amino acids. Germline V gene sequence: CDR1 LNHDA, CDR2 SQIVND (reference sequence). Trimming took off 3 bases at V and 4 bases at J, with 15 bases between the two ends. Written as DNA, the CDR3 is TGTGCCAGTAGTATGGTCCAAACAGGGACCACTGAAGCTTTCTTT. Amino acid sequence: CASSMVQTGTTEAFF.

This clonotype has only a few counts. CDR3 coding DNA: TGTGCCAGCAGCCATTTAGGCTCTGGAAACACCATATATTTT. It is translated as CASSHLGSGNTIYF. This chain joins TRBV3-1 and TRBJ1-3; D is unclear. CDR1 is LGHDT and CDR2 is YNNKEL in the germline V gene (reference sequence). This CDR3 is built from 14 residues. Trimming removed 3 bases from V and 0 bases from J, with 6 bases in between.